These T cell receptor beta chains were read from a single sample in a study of T cell clones after liver transplantation. Some clones are missing from TCRdb's copy, which holds only in-frame ones; the method was immunoSEQ multiplex PCR. The sample holds 12,000 to 15,000 clones, roughly 91% seen once. The sequences come from CD8+ T cells from blood, collected before liver transplant. These receptor sequences come from a human donor who received a liver transplant. Each CDR3 is given without its conserved first and last residue.

CDR3 length: 11
V gene: TRBV28
J gene: TRBJ1-2
CDR3 protein: ASSTGTGYGYT

CDR3 length: 11
V gene: TRBV27
J gene: TRBJ1-2
CDR3 protein: ASSPGQVGGYT

CDR3 length: 12
V gene: TRBV4-1
J gene: TRBJ2-1
CDR3 protein: ASSQEGARHEQF

CDR3 length: 13
V gene: TRBV27
J gene: TRBJ1-2
CDR3 protein: ASSLLGRVNYGYT

CDR3 length: 14
V gene: TRBV4-3
J gene: TRBJ2-1
CDR3 protein: ASSQGLARSYNEQF

CDR3 length: 12
V gene: TRBV27
J gene: TRBJ2-7
CDR3 protein: ASSPRQGAREQY

CDR3 length: 11
V gene: TRBV6-9
J gene: TRBJ2-5
CDR3 protein: ASRHEGQGVRY

CDR3 length: 12
V gene: TRBV7-8
J gene: TRBJ2-5
CDR3 protein: ASSLLGGQETQY

CDR3 length: 12
V gene: TRBV7-8
J gene: TRBJ1-1
CDR3 protein: ASSSNGVNTEAF

CDR3 length: 14
V gene: TRBV27
J gene: TRBJ1-2
CDR3 protein: ASSSGLRVAAGGYT

CDR3 length: 9
V gene: TRBV28
J gene: TRBJ2-7
CDR3 protein: ASSAYYEQY

CDR3 length: 12
V gene: TRBV28
J gene: TRBJ2-3
CDR3 protein: ASKGVWGTDTQY

CDR3 length: 10
V gene: TRBV2
J gene: TRBJ2-5
CDR3 protein: ASSDWQETQY

CDR3 length: 13
V gene: TRBV4-3
J gene: TRBJ2-7
CDR3 protein: ASSQDLNRVYEQY

CDR3 length: 15
V gene: TRBV7-8
J gene: TRBJ2-2
CDR3 protein: ASSSPREAENTGELF

CDR3 length: 16
V gene: TRBV2
J gene: TRBJ2-6
CDR3 protein: ASSEAEGVMSGANVLT

CDR3 length: 15
V gene: TRBV19
J gene: TRBJ2-1
CDR3 protein: ASKGGDRGRRSVIQF

CDR3 length: 11
V gene: TRBV2
J gene: TRBJ2-3
CDR3 protein: ASSRVLQDTQY

CDR3 length: 13
V gene: TRBV30
J gene: TRBJ1-4
CDR3 protein: AWSKRTGGDEKLF

CDR3 length: 13
V gene: TRBV21-1
J gene: TRBJ1-5
CDR3 protein: ASSGRKVSNQPQH